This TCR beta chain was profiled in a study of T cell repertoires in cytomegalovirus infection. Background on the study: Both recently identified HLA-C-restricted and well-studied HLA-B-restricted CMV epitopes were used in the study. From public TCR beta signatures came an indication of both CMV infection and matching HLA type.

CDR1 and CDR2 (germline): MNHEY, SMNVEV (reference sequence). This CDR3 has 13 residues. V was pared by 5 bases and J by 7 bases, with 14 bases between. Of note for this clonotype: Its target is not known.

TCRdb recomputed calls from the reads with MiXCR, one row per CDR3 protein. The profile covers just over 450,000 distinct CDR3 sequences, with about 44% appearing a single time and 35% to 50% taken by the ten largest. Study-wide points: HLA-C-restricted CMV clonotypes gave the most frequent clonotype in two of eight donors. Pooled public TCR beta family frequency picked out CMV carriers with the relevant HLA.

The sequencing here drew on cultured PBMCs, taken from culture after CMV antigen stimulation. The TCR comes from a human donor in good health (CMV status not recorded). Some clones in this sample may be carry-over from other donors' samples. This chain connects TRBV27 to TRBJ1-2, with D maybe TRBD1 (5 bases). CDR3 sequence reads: CASSPYSGGGYTF. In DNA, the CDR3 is TGTGCCAGCAGTCCTTATTCGGGGGGTGGCTACACCTTC.